This T cell receptor (beta chain) was profiled in a study of cytomegalovirus exposure and HLA in healthy donors. General study points: Most TCR sequences were rare, but some public TCRs occurred in many donors.

The PCR employed 60 Vbeta primers together with 13 Jbeta primers. Clones were read by immunoSEQ multiplex PCR, and TCRdb kept only the in-frame ones, dropping some. The repertoire holds 100,000 to 150,000 clones, more than 65% seen once, with 2% to 3% in the top ten. About this clone: The antigen remains unidentified.

Germline loops: CDR1 LNHDA, CDR2 SQIVND (reference sequence). This CDR3 is built from 13 residues. Germline trimming cut 6 bases from V and 1 base from J; bases unmatched to any gene: 2. V is TRBV19 and J is TRBJ1-1; 7 bases are shared with TRBD1. The TCR comes from a woman aged 55-70 years in good health and CMV-seropositive. Sequences were obtained from PBMCs. The DNA for the CDR3 is TGTGCCAGTAGCGGACAGGCGAACACTGAAGCTTTCTTT. This codes for CASSGQANTEAFF.